A single sample is the source of the 28 T cell receptor beta chains below, sequenced in a study of blood T cell repertoires in COVID-19. Profiled with immunoSEQ multiplex PCR; TCRdb holds only in-frame clones, not every one. Here the sample spans 84,000 or so clones, approximately 80% being singletons. Input material: peripheral blood. Receptor source: a man between 65 and 85 years old with acute or convalescent COVID-19.

The rearrangement links TRBV18 to TRBJ2-7, with 12 bases lining up with TRBD2. With V trimmed by 3 bases and J by 0 bases, 3 bases remained unmatched. The CDR3 has 16 amino acids. In germline, CDR1 is KGHSH, CDR2 LQKENI. The CDR3, as DNA: TGTGCCAGCTCACCCCGGACTAGCGGGGTCTCCTACGAGCAGTACTTC. Its protein product is CASSPRTSGVSYEQYF.

The J gene is TRBJ1-3, the V gene TRBV28; tentative D call: TRBD1 (6 bases). This CDR3 spans 15 amino acids. Germline V gives CDR1 MDHEN, CDR2 SYDVKM. V dropped 8 bases and J dropped 4 bases, with 18 bases sitting between them. The CDR3 is CASSPSGEGGNTIYF. The CDR3 DNA is TGTGCCAGCTCACCCTCAGGGGAAGGAGGAAACACCATATATTTT.

This clone was seen a single time. The chain has TRBV5-1 and TRBJ2-5, with 9 bases identical to TRBD1. Germline V gene lookup returns CDR1 SGHRS and CDR2 YFSETQ. The ends lost 10 bases at V and 3 bases at J; junction bases unmatched: 13. This CDR3 is 15 amino acids long. The CDR3 here is CALPPRDREKETQYF. The CDR3, as DNA: TGCGCCCTCCCCCCCCGGGACAGGGAAAAAGAGACCCAGTACTTC.

The V call is TRBV5-1, the J call TRBJ1-1; D unclear. Germline V gene data show CDR1 as SGHRS and CDR2 as YFSETQ. V shed 4 bases and J shed 0 bases, with 10 bases lying between them. The CDR3 spans 14 residues. This CDR3 is CASSGSGLNTEAFF. For the CDR3, the DNA is TGCGCCAGCAGCGGGTCGGGTTTGAACACTGAAGCTTTCTTT.

The rearrangement joins TRBV7-9 to TRBJ2-7; no clear D. CDR3 length: 12 residues. Trimming removed 4 bases at V and 2 bases at J, with 6 bases between. Germline lookup yields CDR1 SEHNR and CDR2 FQNEAQ (reference sequence). CDR3 nucleotide sequence: TGTGCCAGCAGCTCGACACCCTACGAGCAGTACTTC. Encoded protein: CASSSTPYEQYF.

The rearrangement uses TRBV28 and TRBJ2-7, with 8 bases that match TRBD2. CDR1 is MDHEN, CDR2 SYDVKM, per germline. Unmatched junction bases numbered 5, after V lost 6 bases and J lost 1 base. The CDR3 extends over 14 amino acids. CDR3 coding DNA: TGTGCCAGCAGATCTTCGGGGGGGTCCTACGAGCAGTACTTC. It is translated as CASRSSGGSYEQYF.

Notes on this clone: Relative to the germline gene, one junction end is altered; a read error may explain this. The chain combines TRBV28 with TRBJ1-6; D possibly corresponds to TRBD1 (5 bases). The CDR3 runs 16 residues. Per germline, CDR1 MDHEN and CDR2 SYDVKM. The chain's CDR3 is CASSSPGQGYISPLHF. Here the CDR3 DNA reads TGTGCCAGCAGTAGCCCCGGGCAGGGTTATATTTCACCCCTCCACTTT.

This chain uses TRBV2 with TRBJ2-5; the D gene is possibly TRBD2 (5 bases). V was trimmed by 2 bases and J by 1 base, leaving 11 bases between them. The CDR3 contains 15 residues. CDR1 and CDR2 from the germline V gene are SNHLY and FYNNEI. The CDR3 nucleotides read TGTGCCAGCAGTGAAAACGAGGGTTCCCAAGAGACCCAGTACTTC. Translated: CASSENEGSQETQYF.

This sequence joins TRBV11-1 and TRBJ2-7; TRBD2 might be the D (6 bases). The CDR3 loop spans 12 amino acids. CDR1 SGHAT and CDR2 FQDESV come from the germline V gene (reference sequence). Trimming took 7 bases from V and 7 from J, leaving 14 bases between them. For the CDR3, the DNA is TGTGCCAGCACCCGTCGGGGAGGAGAGCAGTACTTC. Protein sequence: CASTRRGGEQYF.

CDR3 residues: CASSFGRHRSNQPQHF. CDR3 sequence (DNA): TGTGCCAGCAGTTTTGGGAGACATAGAAGCAATCAGCCCCAGCATTTT. The rearrangement joins TRBV2 to TRBJ1-5; the D is unclear. The CDR3 spans 16 residues. In germline, CDR1 is SNHLY, CDR2 FYNNEI. V was cut by 5 bases and J by 1 base, with 15 bases left in between. Using reference TRBV2 and TRBJ1-5 for the parts outside the CDR3, the full variable domain is EPEVTQTPSHQVTQMGQEVILRCVPISNHLYFYWYRQILGQKVEFLVSFYNNEISEKSEIFDDQFSVERPDGSNFTLKIRSTKLEDSAMYFCASSFGRHRSNQPQHFGDGTRLSIL.

The chain links TRBV6-5 to TRBJ2-7; a weak D match, TRBD1 (6 bases). In germline, CDR1 is MNHEY, CDR2 SVGAGI. V lost 6 bases to trimming and J lost 7 bases, with 10 bases between them. The CDR3 is 11 amino acids. CDR3 amino acids: CASRDRREQYF. As DNA, the CDR3 is TGTGCCAGCAGAGACAGGCGAGAGCAGTACTTC.

CDR3 residues: CASTNPGSVRPQHF. The CDR3 nucleotides are TGTGCCAGTACCAACCCCGGCAGCGTGAGGCCCCAGCATTTT. J is TRBJ1-5 and V is TRBV19; D is ambiguous. Per the germline V gene, CDR1 is LNHDA and CDR2 is SQIVND (reference sequence). Trimming pared 7 bases from V and 9 bases from J, leaving 19 bases between. CDR3 length: 14 residues.

V usage is TRBV5-1 and J usage is TRBJ2-5; D is ambiguous. Germline CDR1 SGHRS, CDR2 YFSETQ. V lost 0 bases and J 1 base, leaving 13 bases between the germline ends. The CDR3 runs 16 residues. CDR3 protein: CASSLEPGKSQETQYF. For the CDR3, the DNA is TGCGCCAGCAGCTTGGAGCCAGGAAAAAGCCAAGAGACCCAGTACTTC.

This chain joins TRBV28 and TRBJ2-7; D remains unclear. The CDR3 extends over 11 amino acids. The V gene's germline CDR1 is MDHEN and CDR2 SYDVKM. The ends were cut back, 2 bases at V and 5 bases at J, with 4 bases in the middle. The CDR3 reads CASSLRDEQYF. The CDR3 DNA reads TGTGCCAGCAGTTTACGGGACGAGCAGTACTTC.

Here the CDR3 reads CASSSSIRGLYNEQFF. The CDR3 DNA reads as TGTGCCAGCAGTTCCTCCATCCGGGGTCTTTACAATGAGCAGTTCTTC. This sequence joins TRBV28 and TRBJ2-1; D is possibly TRBD2 (5 bases). Trimming cost V 4 bases and J 4 bases, with 17 bases left between them. The CDR3 has 16 residues. Germline V gene lookup returns CDR1 MDHEN and CDR2 SYDVKM.

The chain recombines TRBV4-1 with TRBJ1-1; 10 nucleotides agree with TRBD1. V trimming: 3 bases; J trimming: 5 bases; junction bases outside the gene matches: 15. CDR3 size: 18 residues. CDR1 MGHRA and CDR2 YSYEKL come from the germline V gene. In DNA form, the CDR3 reads TGCGCCAGCAGCCATCCCTCCGGGACAGGGGATTTGAGGACTGAAGCTTTCTTT. This sequence encodes CASSHPSGTGDLRTEAFF.

The V call is TRBV7-3, the J call TRBJ2-5; a weak D match, TRBD2 (6 bases). There are 13 residues in the CDR3. Germline CDR1 SGHTA, CDR2 FQGTGA. Deletions cut 2 bases from V and 5 bases from J, with 9 bases between. The DNA of the CDR3 is TGTGCCAGCAGCTTAGTGGGGGGTGAGACCCAGTACTTC. Encoded protein: CASSLVGGETQYF.

This clone was seen a single time. The chain is built from TRBV12-5 and TRBJ1-2; D is ambiguous. V was clipped by 6 bases and J by 5 bases, with 10 bases between them. The CDR3 spans 12 residues. Germline CDR1 and CDR2: LGHNT and FRNRAP. The CDR3 here is CASGDYGYGYTF. CDR3 nucleotide sequence: TGTGCTAGTGGGGATTACGGGTATGGCTACACCTTC. The full variable domain, its missing parts supplied by reference TRBV12-5 and TRBJ1-2, is DARVTQTPRHKVTEMGQEVTMRCQPILGHNTVFWYRQTMMQGLELLAYFRNRAPLDDSGMPKDRFSAEMPDATLATLKIQPSEPRDSAVYFCASGDYGYGYTFGSGTRLTVV.

The gene calls are TRBV11-3 and TRBJ2-1, with 7 bases lining up with TRBD2. This CDR3 region has 15 residues. CDR1 is SGHNT and CDR2 is YENEEA in the germline V gene. V lost 5 bases and J lost 0; bases outside the gene matches: 4. The CDR3 DNA follows: TGTGCCAGCAGCCTCGGGGGGTACTCCTACAATGAGCAGTTCTTC. Encoded protein: CASSLGGYSYNEQFF.

As for this clone: The sample carries other DNA sequences with the same CDR3. The chain carries TRBV6-5 and TRBJ1-4, with TRBD1 as a possible D gene (6 bases). The CDR3 runs 14 residues. V lost 6 bases and J 7 bases, leaving 15 bases between the germline ends. From germline, CDR1 is MNHEY and CDR2 SVGAGI. CDR3 region: CASSLTGLGEKLFF. CDR3 coding DNA: TGTGCCAGCAGCCTAACAGGGCTTGGTGAAAAACTGTTTTTT.

The chain links TRBV19 to TRBJ2-7, with D perhaps TRBD1 (6 bases). The germline V and J ends were trimmed by 3 bases and 1 base, with 7 bases remaining between them. The CDR3 length is 13 residues. Germline V gene data show CDR1 as LNHDA and CDR2 as SQIVND (reference sequence). CDR3 in DNA: TGTGCCAGTAGTATGACAGGATCCTACGAGCAGTACTTC. Translating it yields CASSMTGSYEQYF.

This chain joins TRBV20-1 and TRBJ2-1; D perhaps matches TRBD2 (6 bases). The CDR3 is 11 amino acids. Per germline, CDR1 DFQATT and CDR2 SNEGSKA (reference sequence). CDR3 DNA: TGCAGCGGACTAACCTACAATGAGCAGTTCTTC. Translated: CSGLTYNEQFF.

The V gene is TRBV27, the J gene TRBJ1-6; the D is unclear. Trimming stripped 2 bases from V and 14 bases from J, with 13 bases between. The CDR3 runs to 13 residues. CDR1 MNHEY and CDR2 SMNVEV come from the germline V gene (reference sequence). CDR3 residues: CASSLNNWFTLHF. CDR3 nucleotides: TGTGCCAGCAGTTTAAACAATTGGTTCACCCTCCACTTT.

The V call is TRBV20-1, the J call TRBJ1-5; D not resolved. CDR3 length equals 13 residues. CDR1 and CDR2 (germline): DFQATT, SNEGSKA (reference sequence). The V and J ends lost 3 bases and 2 bases respectively, with 8 bases between them. This CDR3 is CSASSQGNQPQHF. The CDR3 region has the DNA TGCAGTGCTAGTTCGCAGGGCAATCAGCCCCAGCATTTT.

The chain is built from TRBV7-9 and TRBJ2-1; possible D gene TRBD2, 6 bases. Germline CDR1 is SEHNR and CDR2 is FQNEAQ (reference sequence). V lost 5 bases, J lost 4 bases, and 24 bases lay in between. This CDR3 has 18 residues. Here the CDR3 DNA reads TGTGCCAGCAGCCCCTGGCGACGCGGGGATCGAGGATACAATGAGCAGTTCTTC. Amino acid sequence: CASSPWRRGDRGYNEQFF.

V gene TRBV12-3 or TRBV12-4 combines with J gene TRBJ2-3; 7 nucleotides align to TRBD2. Germline trimming cut 7 bases from V and 1 base from J; bases unmatched to any gene: 2. CDR3 length: 13 residues. CDR3 coding DNA: TGTGCCAGCATCCGGGGGGGCACAGATACGCAGTATTTT. This encodes CASIRGGTDTQYF.

The chain employs TRBV30 and TRBJ1-1; D possibly corresponds to TRBD1 (6 bases). The CDR3 loop spans 16 amino acids. Trimming shortened V by 0 bases and J by 0 bases, and 14 bases separated the two germline ends. CDR1 GTSNPN and CDR2 SVGIG come from the germline V gene (reference sequence). This CDR3 is CAWSVRGGGMNTEAFF. For the CDR3, the DNA is TGTGCCTGGAGTGTACGGGGAGGGGGTATGAACACTGAAGCTTTCTTT.

This clone was picked up a small number of times. This chain's CDR3 is CASSLGGPSYEQYV. The CDR3 nucleotides read TGTGCCAGCAGCTTAGGGGGGCCATCCTACGAGCAGTACGTC. The chain joins TRBV7-9 to TRBJ2-7; weak D call: TRBD1 (6 bases). Trimming pared 1 base from V and 1 base from J, leaving 8 bases between. This CDR3 contains 14 residues. In germline, CDR1 is SEHNR, CDR2 FQNEAQ (reference sequence).